This passage covers 7 T cell receptor beta chains from one sample sequenced in a study. Each CDR3 protein is one row after TCRdb ran MiXCR on the RT-PCR reads. This sample has about 680,000 distinct CDR3 sequences, with approximately 15% found just once. The sequencing input was memory CD4+ T cells from blood. The receptor source for this set is a female donor in good health, serving as a healthy control.

This clonotype has at least ten counts. The gene calls are TRBV7-3 and TRBJ2-1; 7 nucleotides match TRBD2. V was pared by 5 bases and J by 10 bases, with 8 bases of the junction left unmatched. CDR1 is SGHTA, CDR2 FQGTGA, per germline. The CDR3 has 13 amino acids. Here the CDR3 DNA reads TGTGCCAGCAGCCCGACTAGCTCCAGGGAGCAGTTCTTC. As protein: CASSPTSSREQFF.

This clonotype was seen more than once but under ten times. The J gene is TRBJ2-5, the V gene TRBV15, with D unclear. The CDR3 covers 14 residues. Germline V CDR1 and CDR2: LNHNV, YYDKDF (reference sequence). With 0 bases removed from V and 1 base from J, the gap between germline ends came to 6 bases. DNA for the CDR3: TGTGCCACCAGCAGAGATCCCGGCCAAGAGACCCAGTACTTC. It translates to CATSRDPGQETQYF.

The chain joins TRBV28 to TRBJ1-3; a weak D match, TRBD1 (5 bases). There are 14 residues in the CDR3. Trimming shortened V by 6 bases and J by 4 bases, and 13 bases separated the two germline ends. Germline values: CDR1 MDHEN, CDR2 SYDVKM. In DNA, the CDR3 is TGTGCCAGCAGAGACTCCGGGGGGGGAAACACCATATATTTT. This codes for CASRDSGGGNTIYF.

This clonotype was counted a few times. The V and J genes are TRBV11-2 and TRBJ1-2; TRBD1 matches 7 bases. Germline CDR1 and CDR2: SGHAT and FQNNGV. V was clipped by 5 bases and J by 4 bases; unmatched bases: 7. The CDR3 length is 14 residues. The CDR3 is CASSAARDSYGYTF. CDR3 sequence (DNA): TGTGCCAGCAGCGCCGCCAGGGACAGCTATGGCTACACCTTC.

This chain joins TRBV18 and TRBJ1-1, with 7 bases aligning to TRBD1. CDR3 length: 13 amino acids. V was pared by 5 bases and J by 5 bases, with 5 bases of the junction left unmatched. CDR1 and CDR2 from the germline V gene are KGHSH and LQKENI. The CDR3 is CASSMDRRTEAFF. The CDR3 DNA reads as TGTGCCAGCTCAATGGACAGGAGGACTGAAGCTTTCTTT.

Regarding this clonotype: One end of the junction is discordant with germline, which a read error may explain. CDR3 DNA: TGTGCCAGCAGCCCCCGTGGGGAATCCTACAAGCAGTACTTC. This translates into CASSPRGESYKQYF. The rearrangement joins TRBV7-9 to TRBJ2-7, with D unresolved. The CDR3 length is 14 residues. From germline, CDR1 is SEHNR and CDR2 FQNEAQ (reference sequence).

V is TRBV29-1 and J is TRBJ2-1; 12 bases fit TRBD2. Per germline, CDR1 SQVTM and CDR2 ANQGSEA. The V segment lost 4 bases and the J segment 0 bases; nucleotides outside the gene matches: 7. The CDR3 loop spans 17 amino acids. In DNA, the CDR3 is TGCAGCGTTGGGACTAGCGGGACCCTCTTCTCCTACAATGAGCAGTTCTTC. Its translation is CSVGTSGTLFSYNEQFF.